This is a list of T cell receptor beta chains from one sample in a study of CD8+CD57+ T cells in acquired aplastic anemia. Each CDR3 protein is one row after TCRdb ran MiXCR on the reads. The sample records about 150,000 distinct CDR3 sequences, about 48% being singletons. The sequenced material came from sorted CD4+, CD8+, or CD8+CD57+ T cells (not recorded which) from PBMCs. These receptors all come from a human donor with aplastic anemia. Each CDR3 is given with its conserved first and last residue. The D gene is left open where the match is weak. Size values are once, few and many counts, or a class for expanded clones, and some rows have none.

j_gene,abundance,v_gene,d_gene,CDR3aa,CDR3nt
TRBJ2-5,-,TRBV6-4,-,CASHPATRGETQYF,TGTGCCAGCCATCCGGCCACAAGGGGAGAGACCCAGTACTTC
TRBJ2-7,-,TRBV29-1,-,CSVGRQGAYEQYF,TGCAGCGTTGGTAGGCAGGGTGCCTACGAGCAGTACTTC
TRBJ2-7,-,TRBV12-3/TRBV12-4,-,CASCGDGQEQYF,TGTGCCAGCTGTGGGGACGGCCAGGAGCAGTACTTC
TRBJ2-3,many,TRBV7-2,-,CASSLVSTDTQYF,TGTGCCAGCAGCTTAGTTAGCACAGATACGCAGTATTTT
TRBJ1-2,few,TRBV10-3,-,CAISESLVLTGSDGYTF,TGTGCCATCAGTGAGTCACTGGTTCTTACGGGGAGCGATGGCTACACCTTC
TRBJ2-7,many,TRBV6-5,-,CASSAGVDEQYF,TGTGCCAGCAGCGCAGGGGTCGACGAGCAGTACTTC
TRBJ2-6,-,TRBV20-1,-,CSARVNSGANVLTF,TGCAGTGCTAGAGTTAACTCTGGGGCCAACGTCCTGACTTTC
TRBJ2-3,-,TRBV30,TRBD1,CAWDRGQADTQYF,TGTGCCTGGGACAGGGGGCAAGCAGATACGCAGTATTTT
TRBJ2-5,-,TRBV27,TRBD2,CASSTSPGGPETQYF,TGTGCCAGCAGTACCTCGCCGGGGGGGCCAGAGACCCAGTACTTC
TRBJ2-1,-,TRBV7-3,-,CASSLSANEQFF,TGTGCCAGCAGCTTAAGTGCTAATGAGCAGTTCTTC
TRBJ2-3,many,TRBV2,TRBD2,CASTGTSGSTDTQYF,TGTGCCAGCACGGGGACTAGCGGTTCCACAGATACGCAGTATTTT
TRBJ1-3,-,TRBV15,-,CARWGYSGNTIYF,TGTGCGCGGTGGGGCTACTCTGGAAACACCATATATTTT
TRBJ2-7,-,TRBV10-1,-,CASTIWRVGSYEQYF,TGCGCCAGCACGATATGGCGGGTGGGGTCCTACGAGCAGTACTTC
TRBJ2-1,-,TRBV11-1,TRBD2,CASSLVQTGGNEQFF,TGTGCCAGCAGCTTAGTCCAGACGGGGGGGAATGAGCAGTTCTTC
TRBJ2-5,-,TRBV20-1,TRBD1,CSAASQGEETQYF,TGCAGTGCCGCCTCACAGGGGGAAGAGACCCAGTACTTC
TRBJ2-7,-,TRBV29-1,-,CSVGQVAYEQYF,TGCAGCGTTGGGCAGGTCGCGTACGAGCAGTACTTC
TRBJ1-1,-,TRBV11-2,-,CASSPQWGMANTEAFF,TGTGCCAGCAGCCCCCAGTGGGGGATGGCGAACACTGAAGCTTTCTTT
TRBJ2-1,-,TRBV10-2,TRBD2,CASRTGGTNNEQFF,TGCGCCAGCAGAACGGGGGGGACTAACAATGAGCAGTTCTTC
TRBJ2-2,many,TRBV7-9,-,CASTPLPGELFF,TGTGCCAGCACACCCCTCCCGGGGGAGCTGTTTTTT
TRBJ2-7,-,TRBV12-3/TRBV12-4,-,CASSFLQGRQYF,TGTGCCAGCAGTTTTTTACAGGGTAGGCAGTACTTC
TRBJ2-3,few,TRBV11-1,TRBD1,CASSPQTGLADTQYF,TGTGCCAGCAGCCCCCAGACAGGGTTGGCAGATACGCAGTATTTT
TRBJ2-1,-,TRBV28,TRBD2,CASSPTSGRAIEQFF,TGTGCCAGCAGTCCGACTAGCGGGAGGGCAATTGAGCAGTTCTTC
TRBJ1-1,few,TRBV11-3,TRBD1,CASISGTGTPEAFF,TGTGCCAGCATCTCTGGGACAGGGACCCCTGAAGCTTTCTTT